This passage covers 19 T cell receptor beta chains from one sample sequenced in a study of T cells in Graves' hyperthyroidism and ophthalmopathy. From RNA transcripts, TCR beta CDR3 regions were amplified. TCR CDR3 underwent first-round RT-PCR with the HTBI primer set. TCRdb used MiXCR to reprocess the multiplex PCR reads, holding one entry per CDR3 protein. The sample records nearly 600,000 distinct CDR3 sequences, approximately 13% being singletons. The specimen sequenced was blood. The receptors stem from a woman aged 30 to 39 with Graves' hyperthyroidism that later progressed to Graves' ophthalmopathy.

This clonotype was seen a few times. The chain links TRBV7-3 to TRBJ1-1, with D uncertain. CDR3 length: 13 amino acids. The germline V gene encodes CDR1 SGHTA and CDR2 FQGTGA. V shed 5 bases and J shed 4 bases, with 11 bases lying between them. The CDR3 sequence is CASSPRWGTEAFF. CDR3 nucleotides: TGTGCCAGCAGCCCCAGGTGGGGCACTGAAGCTTTCTTT.

Many counts were recorded for this clonotype. The V call is TRBV6-1, the J call TRBJ1-4; no definite D call. Germline V gives CDR1 MNHNS, CDR2 SASEGT. V was trimmed by 9 bases and J by 4 bases, leaving 12 bases between them. There are 13 residues in the CDR3. The CDR3 DNA reads TGTGCCAGTCGGAGACTGAGTAATGAAAAACTGTTTTTT. This gives the protein CASRRLSNEKLFF.

This clonotype appeared many times. The chain joins TRBV19 to TRBJ1-2; D unclear. V was shortened by 4 bases and J by 4 bases, with 7 bases between the two germline ends. Germline CDR1 reads LNHDA; CDR2 reads SQIVND (reference sequence). The CDR3 length is 12 residues. The CDR3 is CASSSPTYGYTF. CDR3 nucleotides: TGTGCCAGTAGTAGCCCTACCTATGGCTACACCTTC. The full variable domain, its missing parts supplied by reference TRBV19 and TRBJ1-2, is DGGITQSPKYLFRKEGQNVTLSCEQNLNHDAMYWYRQDPGQGLRLIYYSQIVNDFQKGDIAEGYSVSREKKESFPLTVTSAQKNPTAFYLCASSSPTYGYTFGSGTRLTVV.

The sample holds many counts of this clonotype. The gene calls are TRBV5-1 and TRBJ1-2; D unresolved. The CDR3 is 13 amino acids. Germline V gene data show CDR1 as SGHRS and CDR2 as YFSETQ. V was clipped by 7 bases and J by 8 bases, with 18 bases between them. CDR3 amino acids: CASQRDTAGGYTF. CDR3 DNA: TGCGCCAGCCAAAGGGATACAGCGGGAGGCTACACCTTC.

In its sample, this clonotype was seen many times. The gene calls are TRBV13 and TRBJ2-2, with TRBD1 matching over 8 bases. The germline gives CDR1 PRHDT, CDR2 FYEKMQ (reference sequence). The J segment lost 1 base and the V segment lost 4 bases, leaving 5 bases of the junction unmatched. The CDR3 runs 16 residues. CDR3 residues: CASSSETGVNTGELFF. CDR3 nucleotide sequence: TGTGCCAGCAGCTCCGAGACAGGGGTGAACACCGGGGAGCTGTTTTTT.

This clonotype was detected ten times or more. The chain combines TRBV19 with TRBJ1-4; D is undetermined. V was pared by 5 bases and J by 8 bases, with 18 bases between. Germline CDR1 LNHDA, CDR2 SQIVND (reference sequence). CDR3 length: 15 amino acids. In DNA, the CDR3 is TGTGCCAGTAGTTCCGACGGGATAGAGGTGGAAAAACTGTTTTTT. Its translation is CASSSDGIEVEKLFF.

There are many counts of this clonotype. The chain is built from TRBV28 and TRBJ1-2, with 9 nucleotides matching TRBD1. CDR3 length: 14 residues. The V gene's germline CDR1 is MDHEN and CDR2 SYDVKM. V was pared by 5 bases and J by 7 bases, with 8 bases of the junction left unmatched. The CDR3 sequence is CASSLPQGASGYTF. CDR3 DNA sequence: TGTGCCAGCAGTCTCCCACAGGGGGCAAGTGGCTACACCTTC.

A few counts support this clonotype. The chain joins TRBV10-3 to TRBJ1-1; D not certain. V was clipped by 8 bases and J by 1 base, with 11 bases between them. Germline V gene sequence: CDR1 ENHRY, CDR2 SYGVKD. This CDR3 contains 13 residues. CDR3 sequence reads: CAIRRGENTEAFF. DNA for the CDR3: TGTGCCATCCGGCGGGGAGAGAACACTGAAGCTTTCTTT.

At least ten counts were recorded for this clonotype. V is TRBV2 and J is TRBJ2-1; D may correspond to TRBD1 or TRBD2 (5 bases each). The CDR3 is made up of 16 amino acids. CDR1 and CDR2 from the germline V gene are SNHLY and FYNNEI. The V end lost 3 bases, the J end lost 8 bases, and 20 bases lay between the germline ends. The chain's CDR3 is CASSEASGTHFDEQFF. CDR3 sequence (DNA): TGTGCCAGCAGTGAGGCGTCGGGGACCCATTTCGATGAGCAGTTCTTC.

The chain has TRBV5-1 and TRBJ2-5; D is possibly TRBD1 (5 bases). The CDR3 sequence is 13 residues long. Trimming cost V 4 bases and J 5 bases, with 12 bases left between them. Per germline, CDR1 SGHRS and CDR2 YFSETQ. The CDR3 DNA reads as TGCGCCAGCAGCCAGGGCATTGTGGAGACCCAGTACTTC. This sequence encodes CASSQGIVETQYF. The variable domain in full, with the rest retrieved from reference TRBV5-1 and TRBJ2-5, is KAGVTQTPRYLIKTRGQQVTLSCSPISGHRSVSWYQQTPGQGLQFLFEYFSETQRNKGNFPGRFSGRQFSNSRSEMNVSTLELGDSALYLCASSQGIVETQYFGPGTRLLVL.

This clonotype was observed a few times. The V call is TRBV5-5, the J call TRBJ2-1; D gene uncertain. CDR3 length: 13 amino acids. Germline CDR1 reads SGHKS; CDR2 reads YYEKEE (reference sequence). The V end was cut by 0 bases, the J end by 7 bases, with 8 bases between. Written as DNA, the CDR3 is TGTGCCAGCAGCTTGGACCCTATTAATGAGCAGTTCTTC. This sequence encodes CASSLDPINEQFF.

This chain links TRBV3-1 with TRBJ2-7; TRBD2 aligns across 8 bases. The trim removed 1 base at V and 6 bases at J, leaving 11 bases unmatched. In germline, CDR1 is LGHDT, CDR2 YNNKEL (reference sequence). The CDR3 is made up of 16 amino acids. This CDR3 is CASSQVGGGFSGEQYF. The CDR3 coding sequence is TGTGCCAGCAGCCAAGTCGGGGGGGGTTTTTCGGGCGAGCAGTACTTC.

There are a few counts of this clonotype. The rearrangement links TRBV10-3 to TRBJ1-2; 10 bases match TRBD1. CDR1 is ENHRY, CDR2 SYGVKD, per germline. The CDR3 totals 14 residues. The V segment lost 6 bases and the J segment 4 bases; nucleotides outside the gene matches: 5. This CDR3 reads CAISGTGVAYGYTF. Written as DNA, the CDR3 is TGTGCCATCAGCGGGACAGGGGTTGCCTATGGCTACACCTTC.

This clonotype was picked up many times. The chain uses TRBV20-1 and TRBJ2-1, with 11 bases matching TRBD2. After removal of 6 bases from V and 5 bases from J, the junction contained 6 bases not matched to a gene. The germline gives CDR1 DFQATT, CDR2 SNEGSKA (reference sequence). The CDR3 has 14 amino acids. CDR3 amino acids: CSALAGGLNNEQFF. The CDR3 DNA reads TGCAGTGCCTTAGCGGGAGGGCTGAACAATGAGCAGTTCTTC.

Many counts were recorded for this clonotype. This chain uses TRBV7-3 with TRBJ1-1; a weak D match, TRBD1 (5 bases). The CDR3 extends over 12 amino acids. Deletions cut 5 bases from V and 5 bases from J, with 9 bases between. The germline CDR1 and CDR2 sequences are SGHTA and FQGTGA. The CDR3 here is CASSTGRTEAFF. CDR3 coding DNA: TGTGCCAGCAGCACAGGTCGAACTGAAGCTTTCTTT.

The chain combines TRBV20-1 with TRBJ1-1; TRBD1 might be the D (5 bases). The CDR3 is 18 amino acids. Trimming removed 3 bases at V and 0 bases at J, with 23 bases between. Per germline, CDR1 DFQATT and CDR2 SNEGSKA (reference sequence). CDR3 nucleotide sequence: TGCAGTGCTAGGGGGTACTCGAGTCGGGGGTCTTTGAACACTGAAGCTTTCTTT. This encodes CSARGYSSRGSLNTEAFF.

There are many counts of this clonotype. The CDR3 nucleotides read TGTGCCAGCAGTTTTACGGACCCCGGACCCGGGGAGCTGTTTTTT. Translated, it gives CASSFTDPGPGELFF. The genes are TRBV28 and TRBJ2-2, with unresolved D. V lost 3 bases and J lost 6, with 14 bases in between. Germline V gene data show CDR1 as MDHEN and CDR2 as SYDVKM. This CDR3 spans 15 amino acids.

On this clonotype: Possible read error: a much larger clone is one base away. The chain combines TRBV27 with TRBJ1-2; D might be TRBD1 (6 bases). The germline V gene encodes CDR1 MNHEY and CDR2 SMNVEV (reference sequence). The length of the CDR3 is 14 residues. The CDR3 region is CAGSFRGAARGYTF. The CDR3 DNA follows: TGTGCCGGCAGTTTCCGGGGGGCAGCCCGGGGCTACACCTTC.

The chain joins TRBV7-8 to TRBJ2-3; 7 bases fit TRBD2. Trimming took 5 bases from V and 2 from J; bases not matched to a gene: 7. The CDR3 runs 15 residues. CDR1 SGHVS and CDR2 FQNEAQ come from the germline V gene. This CDR3 is CASSGPSGPTDTQYF. The CDR3 DNA sequence: TGTGCCAGCAGCGGGCCTAGCGGACCCACAGATACGCAGTATTTT. Together with reference TRBV7-8 and TRBJ2-3, the CDR3 gives the full variable domain: GAGVSQSPRYKVAKRGQDVALRCDPISGHVSLFWYQQALGQGPEFLTYFQNEAQLDKSGLPSDRFFAERPEGSVSTLKIQRTQQEDSAVYLCASSGPSGPTDTQYFGPGTRLTVL.